The TCR beta chain described here comes from a study of Graves' ophthalmopathy and Graves' hyperthyroidism listed by TCRdb under 2018. Context from the whole study: Peripheral blood samples were taken at the time of initial diagnosis, before any treatment was given. In roughly 6 hyperthyroidism patients, the T-cell repertoire of thyroid tissue was compared with the T-cell repertoire of blood. The study used signatures of the TCR beta repertoire to tell Graves' ophthalmopathy apart from Graves' hyperthyroidism and to predict which patients would progress to ophthalmopathy. An independent validation cohort comprised some 19 hyperthyroidism patients and about 16 patients who later progressed from hyperthyroidism to ophthalmopathy. In total, under 150 blood samples were TCR-sequenced: 40 to 45 ophthalmopathy, approximately 75 hyperthyroidism and about 17 hyperthyroidism-to-ophthalmopathy patients. After sampling, hyperthyroidism patients received methimazole starting at 30 mg daily, and ophthalmopathy patients received high-dose intravenous methylprednisolone. A discovery set of 100 patients (43 ophthalmopathy, 55 to 60 stable hyperthyroidism) was enrolled to explore V-J signatures distinguishing ophthalmopathy from hyperthyroidism. Summary of the overall study and its limitations: The 13-signature model separated ophthalmopathy from stable hyperthyroidism with approximately 88% sensitivity and less than 83% specificity in cross-validation, and 80%/75% in the test set. Most expanded thyroid clonotypes with a frequency above 0.001 also appeared in blood, which suggests that blood repertoires may reflect the immune response in the thyroid. Sample size was not statistically predetermined, and group allocation was not concealed from the investigators. In validation, the model predicted ophthalmopathy progression with 55% to 71% sensitivity and approximately 72% specificity; roughly 12 predicted patients were CT-confirmed with GO in a median of approximately six months.

The ophthalmopathy patients had moderately to severely active disease, with a Clinical Activity Score of 3 or higher, a NOSPECS grade of 4 or higher, and a disease duration of less than 3 months. Patients were excluded if they had other autoimmune diseases, uncontrolled infections, pregnancy or lactation. Diagnosis was based on clinical symptoms, serum thyroxine, TRAb, thyroid ultrasound and orbital computed tomography. Using Ficoll-Paque density gradient centrifugation, PBMCs were isolated from about 9.4 ml of fresh peripheral blood. Total RNA was extracted using Trizol reagent, and RNA quality was checked on an Agilent 2100 Bioanalyzer. TCR beta CDR3 regions were amplified from RNA transcripts for repertoire sequencing. A first-round RT-PCR used HTBI primers with the Qiagen OneStep RT-PCR kit, followed by a second-round multiplex PCR, size selection and purification. Sequencing of the libraries was carried out on an Illumina HiSeq2000 in paired-end mode with 100 bp reads. In the authors' own workflow: SOAPnuke was used to process the reads, removing any read that contained adapters or uncalled bases, had a mean Phred below 15, or lacked an exact match to the constant primer or identifier. High-quality paired reads were merged with COPE v1.2.5. Unique nucleotide sequences were defined as clonotypes and aligned to IMGT TRB V, D and J references using MiTCR v1.1. Analysis was restricted to V-J combinations with a frequency above 0.0001, which covered 99.2% of repertoires. For each V-J combination, a TCR clonal expansion and chaos score was defined as the ratio of F50 clonal expansion to chaos observed in the TCRdist matrix. Welch's t-statistics and random forest were used to narrow the features down to 13 V-J combinations, which were then fed into a naive Bayes classifier. Thyroid-blood repertoire similarity was quantified with the Morisita-Horn index. TCRdb applied fastp at Q25 and MiXCR to the public reads, then kept only in-frame beta chains. Each record represents a unique CDR3 protein, reported with the most common genes and DNA among its rows. The V and J calls reflect TCRdb's pipeline rather than the authors' work. The sample table holds more than 550,000 distinct CDR3 sequences, of which approximately 39% were seen once. Roughly 3% of the sample is held by the ten biggest clonotypes.

This clonotype has only one observation. Its binding antigen is unknown. No base-level quality is on record; no much larger clone is a single base apart. Resting on one read, the evidence is weak. The germline ends are 14 bases apart after V is trimmed by 6 bases and J by 6 bases. According to the germline V gene, CDR1 reads ENHRY and CDR2 reads SYGVKD. Inclusive of the bounding cysteine and phenylalanine, the CDR3 is 13 residues long. Left in the record is the CDR3 DNA by itself, 39 bases read in frame from the first base. The origin of this receptor is an adult man with Graves' ophthalmopathy. The chain was built from TRBV10-3 and TRBJ1-1; TRBD1 is a weak D gene call, 5 bases matching. Source material: peripheral blood. The CDR3 here reads CAISVGPRPEAFF. The DNA sequence is given as TGTGCCATCAGCGTGGGACCAAGGCCTGAAGCTTTCTTT.